These 2 T cell receptor beta chains came from one sample sequenced in a study of blood T cell repertoires in COVID-19. Sequencing was performed with immunoSEQ multiplex PCR; in TCRdb, only in-frame clones are kept and a portion is missing. The sample contains 160,000 or so clones, over 70% of which appear only once. The sequenced sample was peripheral blood. Receptors originate from a man between 60 and 70 years old with acute or convalescent COVID-19.

The chain uses TRBV2 and TRBJ2-3; 9 positions agree with TRBD2. Looked up from germline, CDR1 is SNHLY and CDR2 is FYNNEI. The CDR3 loop spans 14 amino acids. J gave up 1 base and V 11 bases, and 7 bases lay outside the gene matches. The CDR3 sequence is CAGKRGEGTDTQYF. The CDR3 coding sequence is TGTGCCGGAAAGCGGGGGGAAGGCACAGATACGCAGTATTTT.

This sequence joins TRBV24-1 and TRBJ2-2; TRBD1 matches 8 bases. Germline loops: CDR1 KGHDR, CDR2 SFDVKD. The CDR3 is 13 amino acids. J was trimmed by 4 bases and V by 9 bases; bases with no gene match: 3. The CDR3 region has the DNA TGTGCCACCTCAGACAGGGGCACCGGGGAGCTGTTTTTT. Protein: CATSDRGTGELFF.